This TCR beta chain was profiled in a study of cytomegalovirus exposure and HLA in healthy donors. Looking at the study overall: An early release of data contained about 85 million unique TCRs, which came from HLA-typed donors. When 350 to 500 donors were genotyped, roughly 80% of them were found to fall in the Caucasian-associated ancestry cluster. Study results and limitations: Productive rates of about 87% or about 30% were seen for most TCR beta V segments in an earlier analysis.

The primer mix had 60 Vbeta and 13 Jbeta primers. This table comes from immunoSEQ multiplex PCR, and its TCRdb copy is limited to in-frame clones, with some not included. The sample lists about 190,000 clones; approximately 82% were seen once. CDR1 and CDR2 (germline): SGHVS, FNYEAQ. The CDR3 extends over 14 amino acids. The trim removed 5 bases at V and 7 bases at J, leaving 6 bases unmatched. To note about this clone: Its antigen is unknown.

The V gene is TRBV7-6, the J gene TRBJ2-1; 9 bases match TRBD1. The clonotype originates from a man in his forties or fifties in good health and CMV-seropositive. Specimen: PBMCs. CDR3 sequence reads: CASSEGQGTNEQFF. In DNA, the CDR3 is TGTGCCAGCAGCGAAGGACAGGGGACGAATGAGCAGTTCTTC.